Listed here are 10 T cell receptor beta chains from one sample, sequenced in a study of graft-versus-host responses after intestinal transplantation. Produced via immunoSEQ multiplex PCR; TCRdb's table is partial and in-frame only. The sample lists around 16,000 clones, around 90% occurring once. The sequenced sample was PBMCs, obtained approximately 16 weeks after intestinal transplant. The receptors shown here come from a human patient who received an intestinal transplant, so some T cells may come from the graft donor.

V gene TRBV5-1 combines with J gene TRBJ2-5, with a weak D call TRBD2 (6 bases). Trimming cost V 3 bases and J 2 bases, with 14 bases left between them. The CDR3 has 15 residues. Germline CDR1 and CDR2: SGHRS and YFSETQ. The CDR3: CASSSGAAGQETQYF. CDR3 nucleotides: TGCGCCAGCAGCTCCGGTGCCGCGGGGCAAGAGACCCAGTACTTC.

The rearrangement joins TRBV5-4 to TRBJ2-1; TRBD1 matches 9 bases. Trimming took 4 bases from V and 8 from J; bases not matched to a gene: 4. Germline V gene lookup returns CDR1 SGHNT and CDR2 YYREEE (reference sequence). CDR3 size: 13 residues. This CDR3 is CASSQGQGDEQFF. CDR3 sequence (DNA): TGTGCCAGCAGCCAGGGACAGGGCGATGAGCAGTTCTTC.

This clone was picked up one time. The rearrangement links TRBV7-3 to TRBJ2-7, with 7 nucleotides matching TRBD2. This CDR3 region has 14 residues. Germline V lookup: CDR1 SGHTA, CDR2 FQGTGA. V lost 5 bases, J lost 0 bases, and 4 bases stayed unmatched. The CDR3 DNA follows: TGTGCCAGCAGCCCTAGCGGAAACTCCTACGAGCAGTACTTC. It is translated as CASSPSGNSYEQYF.

The J gene is TRBJ2-1, the V gene TRBV7-3; D is uncertain. This CDR3 has 13 amino acids. Trimming removed 2 bases at V and 9 bases at J, with 11 bases between. Germline V gene lookup returns CDR1 SGHTA and CDR2 FQGTGA. The CDR3 DNA sequence: TGTGCCAGCAGCTTAGTATCACCCGGTGAGCAGTTCTTC. It encodes CASSLVSPGEQFF. Combining the CDR3 with reference TRBV7-3 and TRBJ2-1 gives the whole variable domain GAGVSQTPSNKVTEKGKYVELRCDPISGHTALYWYRQSLGQGPEFLIYFQGTGAADDSGLPNDRFFAVRPEGSVSTLKIQRTERGDSAVYLCASSLVSPGEQFFGPGTRLTVL.

The J gene is TRBJ2-1, the V gene TRBV4-3; 13 nucleotides align to TRBD2. The CDR3 extends over 15 amino acids. The J segment lost 9 bases and the V segment lost 1 base, leaving 3 bases of the junction unmatched. CDR1 is LGHNA, CDR2 YSLEER, per germline. CDR3 loop: CASSQGTSGSFEQFF. In DNA form, the CDR3 reads TGCGCCAGCAGCCAAGGGACTAGCGGGAGTTTTGAGCAGTTCTTC.

This chain links TRBV30 with TRBJ2-7, with a possible D match to TRBD2 (5 bases). Germline CDR1 reads GTSNPN; CDR2 reads SVGIG (reference sequence). The V and J ends lost 1 base and 6 bases respectively, with 7 bases between them. The CDR3 sequence is 11 residues long. The CDR3 nucleotides are TGTGCCTGGAGTGCACGGGGCGAGCAGTACTTC. Translation: CAWSARGEQYF.

The chain uses TRBV7-9 and TRBJ2-7, with 8 positions matching TRBD2. V was pared by 4 bases and J by 4 bases, with 6 bases of the junction left unmatched. Germline V gene lookup returns CDR1 SEHNR and CDR2 FQNEAQ (reference sequence). The CDR3 length is 14 residues. The CDR3 sequence: CASSWAGGLYEQYF. The CDR3, as DNA: TGTGCCAGCAGCTGGGCGGGAGGTTTATACGAGCAGTACTTC.

The rearrangement links TRBV11-1 to TRBJ2-7; TRBD1 agrees at 9 bases. V lost 0 bases to trimming and J lost 2 bases; unmatched junction nucleotides: 2. Germline lookup yields CDR1 SGHAT and CDR2 FQDESV (reference sequence). CDR3 length: 15 residues. The CDR3 DNA reads TGTGCCAGCAGCTTAGCGGGGACAGGGACCTACGAGCAGTACTTC. Its translation: CASSLAGTGTYEQYF. The full variable domain, completed using reference TRBV11-1 and TRBJ2-7, is EAEVAQSPRYKITEKSQAVAFWCDPISGHATLYWYRQILGQGPELLVQFQDESVVDDSQLPKDRFSAERLKGVDSTLKIQPAELGDSAMYLCASSLAGTGTYEQYFGPGTRLTVT.

The chain uses TRBV7-9 and TRBJ1-1; the D is unclear. V lost 3 bases, J lost 2 bases, and 7 bases lay in between. This CDR3 is built from 13 residues. The germline V gene encodes CDR1 SEHNR and CDR2 FQNEAQ (reference sequence). In DNA form, the CDR3 reads TGTGCCAGCAGCTTGCGACAAAACACTGAAGCTTTCTTT. As protein: CASSLRQNTEAFF.

This chain uses TRBV5-4 with TRBJ2-3; no clear D gene. The CDR3 covers 13 residues. Germline V gives CDR1 SGHNT, CDR2 YYREEE (reference sequence). Trimming removed 4 bases at V and 3 bases at J, with 9 bases between. CDR3 sequence: CASSTDATDTQYF. The CDR3 DNA is TGTGCCAGCAGCACGGACGCGACAGATACGCAGTATTTT.